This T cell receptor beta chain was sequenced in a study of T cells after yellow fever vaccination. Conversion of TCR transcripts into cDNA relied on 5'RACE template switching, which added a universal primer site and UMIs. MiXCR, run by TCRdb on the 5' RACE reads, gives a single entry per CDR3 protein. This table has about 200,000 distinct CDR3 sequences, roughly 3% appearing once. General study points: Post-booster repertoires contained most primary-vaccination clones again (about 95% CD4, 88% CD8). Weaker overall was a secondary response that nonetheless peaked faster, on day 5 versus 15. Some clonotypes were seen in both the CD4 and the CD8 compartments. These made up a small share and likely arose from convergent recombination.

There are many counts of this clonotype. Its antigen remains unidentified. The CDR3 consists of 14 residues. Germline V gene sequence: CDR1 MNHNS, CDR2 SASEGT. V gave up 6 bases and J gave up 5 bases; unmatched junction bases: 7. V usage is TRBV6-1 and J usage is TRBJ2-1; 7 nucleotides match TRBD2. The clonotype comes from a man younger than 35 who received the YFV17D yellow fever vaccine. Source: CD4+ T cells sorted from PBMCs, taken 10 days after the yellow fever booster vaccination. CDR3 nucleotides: TGTGCCAGCAGGTATCCTAGCGGTAACAATGAGCAGTTCTTC. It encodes CASRYPSGNNEQFF.